This T cell receptor beta chain was retrieved from a study of OX40 agonist ivuxolimab in advanced cancers. Profiled with immunoSEQ multiplex PCR; TCRdb holds only in-frame clones, not every one. The sample comprises 60,000 to 85,000 clones, around four fifths of which are singletons, and around 1.8% rests with the top ten. V was clipped by 0 bases and J by 0 bases, with 5 bases between them. This CDR3 contains 14 residues. CDR1 is SGHRS and CDR2 is YFSETQ in the germline V gene. This clonotype was sampled from an adult with an advanced solid tumor such as melanoma, head and neck, liver or kidney cancer. The source was CD4+ or CD8+ T cells sorted from blood, collected in a trial of the OX40 agonist ivuxolimab. The V call is TRBV5-1, the J call TRBJ2-3; no clear D. The DNA for the CDR3 is TGCGCCAGCAGCTTGGAACCTAGCACAGATACGCAGTATTTT. Translation: CASSLEPSTDTQYF.